Below, 9 T cell receptor beta chains from the same sample are listed, as sequenced in a study of blood T cell repertoires in COVID-19. The method was immunoSEQ multiplex PCR; TCRdb's version includes in-frame clones alone and lacks a portion of them. In the table there are approximately 330,000 clones, 85% to 90% of which are singletons. Material: PBMCs or T cells enriched from blood (not recorded which). These receptors were obtained from a woman in her twenties or thirties who had recovered from COVID-19.

V usage is TRBV5-1 and J usage is TRBJ2-7, with 7 bases that match TRBD2. The germline V gene has CDR1 SGHRS and CDR2 YFSETQ. The CDR3 extends over 15 amino acids. The junction had 13 bases not matched to a gene; V was cut back by 4 bases and J by 6 bases. CDR3 in amino acids: CASSPPWGRATEQYF. The DNA for the CDR3 is TGCGCCAGCAGCCCCCCTTGGGGGAGGGCCACCGAGCAGTACTTC.

The CDR3 DNA sequence: TGTGCCACCAGCAGAGTACAAGGGGCAGGGGGCGAGGAAAAACTGTTTTTT. It is translated as CATSRVQGAGGEEKLFF. This chain uses TRBV15 with TRBJ1-4; 8 positions agree with TRBD1. CDR1 and CDR2 (germline): LNHNV, YYDKDF (reference sequence). The trim removed 1 base at V and 8 bases at J, leaving 12 bases unmatched. This CDR3 is 17 amino acids long.

This clone was seen a single time. The chain employs TRBV30 and TRBJ1-5; a possible D gene is TRBD1 (5 bases). The CDR3 runs to 13 residues. V gave up 2 bases and J gave up 5 bases, with 10 bases separating them. Germline values: CDR1 GTSNPN, CDR2 SVGIG (reference sequence). The CDR3 DNA reads as TGTGCCTGGAGTCTGACAGCCGATCAGCCCCAGCATTTT. Translating it yields CAWSLTADQPQHF.

The chain links TRBV9 to TRBJ1-4; 7 nucleotides agree with TRBD1. The length of the CDR3 is 15 residues. V dropped 0 bases and J dropped 4; count of bases not matched to a gene: 3. Looked up from germline, CDR1 is SGDLS and CDR2 is YYNGEE. The CDR3 nucleotides read TGTGCCAGCAGCGTAGGGACAGGAATTAATGAAAAACTGTTTTTT. It codes for CASSVGTGINEKLFF. The variable domain in full, with the rest retrieved from reference TRBV9 and TRBJ1-4, is DSGVTQTPKHLITATGQRVTLRCSPRSGDLSVYWYQQSLDQGLQFLIQYYNGEERAKGNILERFSAQQFPDLHSELNLSSLELGDSALYFCASSVGTGINEKLFFGSGTQLSVL.

This chain links TRBV10-3 with TRBJ1-1; 7 bases agree with TRBD1. V was pared by 6 bases and J by 0 bases, with 4 bases of the junction left unmatched. Germline CDR1 and CDR2: ENHRY and SYGVKD. This CDR3 comprises 14 residues. DNA of the CDR3: TGTGCCATCAGCCCGACAGGGTTGAACACTGAAGCTTTCTTT. It yields the protein CAISPTGLNTEAFF.

The genes are TRBV14 and TRBJ1-1; D is unresolved. Germline CDR1 reads SGHDN; CDR2 reads FVKESK. Deletions cut 0 bases from V and 4 bases from J, with 6 bases between. The CDR3 contains 13 residues. The CDR3 region is CASSQDQVTEAFF. The CDR3 DNA reads as TGTGCCAGCAGCCAAGATCAGGTCACTGAAGCTTTCTTT.

The rearrangement joins TRBV12-2 to TRBJ2-1; the table gives TRBD2 as D, unverified against the DNA. TRBV12-2 constitutes a pseudogene. CDR3 size: 15 residues. CDR3: CASRLGTSGNNEQFF. CDR3 coding DNA: TGTGCAAGTCGCTTAGGGACTAGCGGTAACAATGAGCAGTTCTTC.

The CDR3: CASSVWQGGGSNTGELFF. DNA of the CDR3: TGTGCCAGCAGCGTTTGGCAGGGAGGAGGCTCGAACACCGGGGAGCTGTTTTTT. The chain combines TRBV9 with TRBJ2-2; maybe TRBD2 (6 bases). V was pared by 2 bases and J by 0 bases, with 17 bases between. CDR1 and CDR2 from the germline V gene are SGDLS and YYNGEE. This CDR3 region has 18 residues.

The rearrangement uses TRBV28 and TRBJ1-3; maybe TRBD1 (5 bases). This CDR3 has 16 residues. V lost 3 bases and J lost 3, with 15 bases in between. Germline V lookup: CDR1 MDHEN, CDR2 SYDVKM. The CDR3, as DNA: TGTGCCAGCAGTTTCCGTGGGGCGCGTTTTGGAAACACCATATATTTT. Protein: CASSFRGARFGNTIYF.